What follows is one TCR beta chain and its context. The data were obtained in a study of blood T cell repertoires in COVID-19. Looking at the study overall: Italy, Spain and the United States were the sources of the convalescent and acute COVID-19 samples.

The germline gives CDR1 SNHLY, CDR2 FYNNEI. The CDR3 length is 13 residues. The V gene lost 8 bases and the J gene lost 1 base, with 12 bases spanning the gap. Profiling relied on immunoSEQ multiplex PCR, and the TCRdb table lists in-frame clones only, not all of them. The table records about 200,000 clones, approximately 90% of them present only once. The sample was peripheral blood. The TCR originated in a man aged 50 to 60 with COVID-19, enrolled during active disease. The chain carries TRBV2 and TRBJ2-7; D is perhaps TRBD1 (6 bases). The CDR3 here is CASGVDRSYEQYF. DNA for the CDR3: TGTGCCAGCGGGGTGGACAGATCCTACGAGCAGTACTTC.